The 27 T cell receptor beta chains in this list originate from one sample, sequenced in a study of human T cells and chemical hapten exposure. TCRdb re-called the RACE reads through MiXCR, storing one row per CDR3 protein. Of 250,000 to 300,000 distinct CDR3 sequences listed, approximately 7.5% are singletons. The time point was: pre-sensitization, week 0. Treatment described: therapeutic diphenylcyclopropenone sensitization with weekly scalp DPC. The sample in question was whole blood, obtained in connection with sensitization to the hapten diphenylcyclopropenone (DPC). The receptors originated from a young man with alopecia areata. Some clones in this sample may be carry-over from other donors' samples.

The V and J genes are TRBV20-1 and TRBJ1-4, with TRBD1 identical over 8 bases. The ends lost 0 bases at V and 11 bases at J; junction bases unmatched: 8. Looked up from germline, CDR1 is DFQATT and CDR2 is SNEGSKA (reference sequence). The CDR3 loop spans 14 amino acids. Here the CDR3 DNA reads TGCAGTGCTAGAGAAGGGACAGGCGCGGGGAAACTGTTTTTT. It is translated as CSAREGTGAGKLFF.

This clonotype was recorded a few times. This chain links TRBV4-1 with TRBJ2-5, with 11 bases fitting TRBD2. V lost 4 bases, J lost 0 bases, and 4 bases stayed unmatched. The CDR3 totals 16 residues. Germline lookup yields CDR1 MGHRA and CDR2 YSYEKL. The CDR3 is CASSRPSGGYQETQYF. The CDR3 DNA follows: TGCGCCAGCAGCCGGCCTAGCGGGGGGTACCAAGAGACCCAGTACTTC.

This clonotype was recorded many times. J is TRBJ1-5 and V is TRBV12-3 or TRBV12-4; D might be TRBD1 (6 bases). The ends were cut back, 7 bases at V and 7 bases at J, with 20 bases in the middle. This CDR3 contains 15 residues. CDR3 region: CASTKGQRGGQPQHF. CDR3 DNA sequence: TGTGCCAGCACCAAGGGACAAAGGGGAGGGCAGCCCCAGCATTTT.

The chain carries TRBV7-2 and TRBJ1-6, with 9 bases fitting TRBD1. CDR1 and CDR2 (germline): SGHTA, FQGNSA. Unmatched junction bases numbered 12, after V lost 4 bases and J lost 5 bases. The CDR3 runs 18 residues. CDR3: CASSSGTGYHRDNSPLHF. The DNA for the CDR3 is TGTGCCAGCAGCTCCGGGACAGGGTATCACCGTGATAATTCACCCCTCCACTTT.

This clonotype was counted a few times. The rearrangement uses TRBV10-2 and TRBJ1-3, with D unclear. This CDR3 contains 12 residues. In germline, CDR1 is WSHSY, CDR2 SAAADI. Trimming removed 3 bases from V and 10 bases from J, with 10 bases in between. CDR3 bases: TGCGCCAGCAGTGACACGCTCGGGACCATATATTTT. It specifies CASSDTLGTIYF.

The sample holds a few counts of this clonotype. The gene calls are TRBV3-1 and TRBJ2-7, with TRBD1 matching 9 bases. The CDR3 has 15 amino acids. Germline V gene lookup returns CDR1 LGHDT and CDR2 YNNKEL (reference sequence). V dropped 0 bases and J dropped 6; count of bases not matched to a gene: 6. The CDR3, as DNA: TGTGCCAGCAGCCAAGATGGGGGGACAGGGAGCGAGCAGTACTTC. This codes for CASSQDGGTGSEQYF.

This clonotype appeared many times. The chain combines TRBV7-2 with TRBJ1-1, with D unresolved. V lost 1 base to trimming and J lost 4 bases, with 10 bases between them. In germline, CDR1 is SGHTA, CDR2 FQGNSA. This CDR3 region has 14 residues. CDR3 in amino acids: CASSLEGRITEAFF. CDR3 DNA sequence: TGTGCCAGCAGCTTAGAGGGTCGGATCACTGAAGCTTTCTTT.

V is TRBV4-3 and J is TRBJ2-7, with 10 bases aligning to TRBD1. The CDR3 spans 15 residues. V gave up 0 bases and J gave up 4 bases; unmatched junction bases: 3. Germline V lookup: CDR1 LGHNA, CDR2 YSLEER. The CDR3 bases are TGCGCCAGCAGCCAAGAGGGGGGACAGGGGTACGAGCAGTACTTC. Its protein product is CASSQEGGQGYEQYF.

The chain employs TRBV29-1 and TRBJ1-1, with D unresolved. V lost 7 bases and J lost 1, with 10 bases in between. CDR3 length: 12 amino acids. The V gene's germline CDR1 is SQVTM and CDR2 ANQGSEA. In DNA, the CDR3 is TGCAGCGCTTCAAGCTCGAACACTGAAGCTTTCTTT. Translated: CSASSSNTEAFF. Together with reference TRBV29-1 and TRBJ1-1, the CDR3 gives the full variable domain: SAVISQKPSRDICQRGTSLTIQCQVDSQVTMMFWYRQQPGQSLTLIATANQGSEATYESGFVIDKFPISRPNLTFSTLTVSNMSPEDSSIYLCSASSSNTEAFFGQGTRLTVV.

In its sample, this clonotype was seen many times. This rearrangement joins TRBV12-3 or TRBV12-4 to TRBJ2-3; TRBD1 might be the D (5 bases). The CDR3 length is 14 residues. V lost 2 bases and J 2 bases, leaving 8 bases between the germline ends. The CDR3 here is CASSLRGATDTQYF. In DNA, the CDR3 is TGTGCCAGCAGTTTACGTGGGGCCACAGATACGCAGTATTTT.

This clonotype has a handful of counts. The chain is built from TRBV13 and TRBJ2-7; 11 bases fit TRBD1. Germline CDR1 PRHDT, CDR2 FYEKMQ (reference sequence). The ends lost 4 bases at V and 7 bases at J; junction bases unmatched: 6. The CDR3 is 14 residues long. This CDR3 is CASSSGTGGVEQYV. For the CDR3, the DNA is TGTGCCAGCAGCTCTGGGACAGGGGGAGTGGAGCAGTACGTC.

This chain connects TRBV11-1 to TRBJ1-4; possibly TRBD1 for D (6 bases). The V gene's germline CDR1 is SGHAT and CDR2 FQDESV (reference sequence). The CDR3 consists of 14 residues. The V gene lost 3 bases and the J gene lost 8 bases, with 13 bases spanning the gap. The CDR3 nucleotides are TGTGCCAGCAGCTTGGGACAAACCGGAGAAAAACTGTTTTTT. Its protein is CASSLGQTGEKLFF.

This clonotype was counted a few times. The chain is built from TRBV6-2 or TRBV6-3 and TRBJ1-6; 7 bases match TRBD1. The CDR3 runs 13 residues. V trimming: 8 bases; J trimming: 6 bases; junction bases outside the gene matches: 4. Germline V gives CDR1 MNHEY, CDR2 SVGEGT. The CDR3 sequence is CASGGQFNSPLHF. CDR3 sequence (DNA): TGTGCCAGCGGGGGACAGTTTAATTCACCCCTCCACTTT.

This clonotype was observed many times. The chain joins TRBV7-8 to TRBJ2-2; D not certain. Germline CDR1 is SGHVS and CDR2 is FQNEAQ. The ends were cut back, 1 base at V and 0 bases at J, with 12 bases in the middle. The length of the CDR3 is 17 residues. The CDR3: CASSLGVRFANTGELFF. As DNA, the CDR3 is TGTGCCAGCAGCTTAGGGGTCCGGTTCGCGAACACCGGGGAGCTGTTTTTT.

This clonotype has only a few counts. The chain combines TRBV29-1 with TRBJ2-3; the match to TRBD1 covers 7 bases. The CDR3 runs 14 residues. Germline loops: CDR1 SQVTM, CDR2 ANQGSEA. The trim removed 4 bases at V and 2 bases at J, leaving 6 bases unmatched. The CDR3 DNA sequence: TGCAGCGTTGTGGGGGACAGAGACACAGATACGCAGTATTTT. Encoded protein: CSVVGDRDTDTQYF.

The chain uses TRBV7-3 and TRBJ2-7; D unresolved. CDR3 length: 13 amino acids. Germline V gives CDR1 SGHTA, CDR2 FQGTGA. The V end was cut by 7 bases, the J end by 4 bases, with 14 bases between. The CDR3 coding sequence is TGTGCCAGCACCCCTGGTCCGCCTTACGAGCAGTACGTC. It specifies CASTPGPPYEQYV.

This clonotype has only a few counts. The chain employs TRBV28 and TRBJ2-7; 11 bases are shared with TRBD1. V dropped 4 bases and J dropped 6; count of bases not matched to a gene: 8. Germline V gene sequence: CDR1 MDHEN, CDR2 SYDVKM. This CDR3 is built from 15 residues. The CDR3: CASSSGGQGVIEQYF. CDR3 nucleotide sequence: TGTGCCAGCAGTTCGGGGGGACAGGGGGTTATCGAGCAGTACTTC. The full variable domain, in which reference TRBV28 and TRBJ2-7 provide the parts outside the CDR3, is DVKVTQSSRYLVKRTGEKVFLECVQDMDHENMFWYRQDPGLGLRLIYFSYDVKMKEKGDIPEGYSVSREKKERFSLILESASTNQTSMYLCASSSGGQGVIEQYFGPGTRLTVT.

This clonotype showed up many times. V gene TRBV11-2 combines with J gene TRBJ2-3, with 8 nucleotides matching TRBD2. V was pared by 5 bases and J by 3 bases, with 10 bases of the junction left unmatched. The germline gives CDR1 SGHAT, CDR2 FQNNGV. CDR3 length: 16 residues. Written as DNA, the CDR3 is TGTGCCAGCAGCCTTACCCCACGGGGGGGAACAGATACGCAGTATTTT. It codes for CASSLTPRGGTDTQYF.

This clonotype was counted many times. The rearrangement joins TRBV6-2 or TRBV6-3 to TRBJ1-5; 9 nucleotides align to TRBD1. The V and J ends lost 5 bases and 5 bases, in that order; junction bases with no gene match: 10. The CDR3 extends over 16 amino acids. The germline gives CDR1 MNHEY, CDR2 SVGEGT. The CDR3 protein is CASSPRGQGRYQPQHF. The CDR3 DNA sequence: TGTGCCAGCAGTCCGCGGGGACAGGGAAGGTATCAGCCCCAGCATTTT.

This clonotype was detected many times. The rearrangement links TRBV10-3 to TRBJ1-4; D ambiguous. The V and J ends lost 2 bases and 8 bases respectively, with 12 bases between them. CDR3 size: 14 residues. The germline gives CDR1 ENHRY, CDR2 SYGVKD. As DNA, the CDR3 is TGTGCCATCAGTGAGCGTGGAATTCAGGAAAAACTGTTTTTT. The encoded protein is CAISERGIQEKLFF.

The V and J genes are TRBV6-5 and TRBJ2-3, with unresolved D. The length of the CDR3 is 13 residues. The ends were cut back, 5 bases at V and 0 bases at J, with 6 bases in the middle. Germline CDR1 reads MNHEY; CDR2 reads SVGAGI. DNA for the CDR3: TGTGCCAGCAGTACGGCCAGCACAGATACGCAGTATTTT. It translates to CASSTASTDTQYF.

This clonotype was counted a few times. This chain joins TRBV6-5 and TRBJ2-1; 9 positions match TRBD1. The length of the CDR3 is 14 residues. From germline, CDR1 is MNHEY and CDR2 SVGAGI. V lost 6 bases, J lost 9 bases, and 9 bases stayed unmatched. CDR3 sequence (DNA): TGTGCCAGCAGCCCTGGGACAGGGAACGGTGAGCAGTTCTTC. It is translated as CASSPGTGNGEQFF.

J is TRBJ2-2 and V is TRBV7-3; D gene uncertain. The V end lost 1 base, the J end lost 0 bases, and 12 bases lay between the germline ends. This CDR3 is 17 amino acids long. Germline assignment: CDR1 SGHTA and CDR2 FQGTGA. The CDR3 bases are TGTGCCAGCAGCTTAAACCCCGGTTTAGCGAACACCGGGGAGCTGTTTTTT. Translation: CASSLNPGLANTGELFF.

J is TRBJ1-3 and V is TRBV29-1; TRBD1 aligns across 7 bases. Germline V CDR1 and CDR2: SQVTM, ANQGSEA. J gave up 6 bases and V 7 bases, and 6 bases lay outside the gene matches. There are 12 residues in the CDR3. CDR3 DNA: TGCAGCGGAAGACAGGGCATAAACACCATATATTTT. Its translation is CSGRQGINTIYF.

The V and J genes are TRBV24-1 and TRBJ2-6, with D possibly matching TRBD2 (6 bases). The germline gives CDR1 KGHDR, CDR2 SFDVKD. The CDR3 has 16 amino acids. V shed 2 bases and J shed 0 bases, with 7 bases lying between them. CDR3 coding DNA: TGTGCCACCAGTGATTGGGACTTCTCTGGGGCCAACGTCCTGACTTTC. It specifies CATSDWDFSGANVLTF.

This clonotype has only a few counts. The chain combines TRBV7-2 with TRBJ2-7, with D possibly matching TRBD2 (6 bases). CDR1 SGHTA and CDR2 FQGNSA come from the germline V gene. This CDR3 is 16 amino acids long. V was shortened by 5 bases and J by 0 bases, with 17 bases between the two germline ends. CDR3 bases: TGTGCCAGCAGCCGCAGGAGGGGTTCCTTCTCCTACGAGCAGTACTTC. Its protein is CASSRRRGSFSYEQYF.

This clonotype has a count of ten or more. This chain joins TRBV29-1 and TRBJ2-3; D may be TRBD1 or TRBD2 (5 bases each). Trimming stripped 8 bases from V and 2 bases from J, with 14 bases between. The germline V gene has CDR1 SQVTM and CDR2 ANQGSEA. The CDR3 is 13 residues long. For the CDR3, the DNA is TGCAGCTCCCCCGGGACCCTCACAGATACGCAGTATTTT. Translated, it gives CSSPGTLTDTQYF.